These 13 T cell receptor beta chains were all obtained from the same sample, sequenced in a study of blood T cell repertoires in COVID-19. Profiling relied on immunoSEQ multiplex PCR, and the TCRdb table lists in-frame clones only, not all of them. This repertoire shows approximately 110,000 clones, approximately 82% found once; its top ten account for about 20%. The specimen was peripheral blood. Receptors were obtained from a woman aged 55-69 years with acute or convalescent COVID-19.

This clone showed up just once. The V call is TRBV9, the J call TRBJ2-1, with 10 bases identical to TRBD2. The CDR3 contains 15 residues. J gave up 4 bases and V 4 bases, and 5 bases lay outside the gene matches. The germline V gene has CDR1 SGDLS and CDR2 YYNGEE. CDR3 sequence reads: CASSIRLAGYNEQFF. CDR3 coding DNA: TGTGCCAGCAGCATTAGACTAGCGGGTTACAATGAGCAGTTCTTC.

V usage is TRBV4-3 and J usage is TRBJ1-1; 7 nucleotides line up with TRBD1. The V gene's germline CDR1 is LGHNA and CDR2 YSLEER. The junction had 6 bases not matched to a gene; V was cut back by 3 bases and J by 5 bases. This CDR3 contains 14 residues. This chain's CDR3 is CASSQLVQGTEAFF. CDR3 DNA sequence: TGCGCCAGCAGCCAGCTCGTACAGGGGACTGAAGCTTTCTTT.

Written as DNA, the CDR3 is TGTGCCACATCCGCAGGGCTGACTTCACCCCTCCACTTT. Translation gives CATSAGLTSPLHF. The chain recombines TRBV10-3 with TRBJ1-6; TRBD1 is a possible D gene (5 bases). CDR3 length: 13 amino acids. Per germline, CDR1 ENHRY and CDR2 SYGVKD. Trimming removed 10 bases from V and 9 bases from J, with 16 bases in between.

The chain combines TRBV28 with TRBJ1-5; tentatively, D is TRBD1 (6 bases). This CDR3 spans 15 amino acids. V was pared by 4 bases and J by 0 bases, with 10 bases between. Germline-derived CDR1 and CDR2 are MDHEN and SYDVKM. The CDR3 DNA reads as TGTGCCAGCAGTTCGACAGGTTATAGCAATCAGCCCCAGCATTTT. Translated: CASSSTGYSNQPQHF.

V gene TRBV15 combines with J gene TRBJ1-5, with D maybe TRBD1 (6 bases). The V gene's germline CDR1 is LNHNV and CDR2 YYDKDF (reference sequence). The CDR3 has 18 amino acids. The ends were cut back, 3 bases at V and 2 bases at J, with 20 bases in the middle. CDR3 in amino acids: CATSSVTGPFQGNQPQHF. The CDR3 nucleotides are TGTGCCACCAGCAGTGTAACAGGGCCATTTCAGGGCAATCAGCCCCAGCATTTT.

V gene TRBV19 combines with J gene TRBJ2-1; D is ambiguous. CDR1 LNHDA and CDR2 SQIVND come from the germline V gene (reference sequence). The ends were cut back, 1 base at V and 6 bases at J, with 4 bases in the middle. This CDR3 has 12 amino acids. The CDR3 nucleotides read TGTGCCAGTAGTATAGTCGGCAATGAGCAGTTCTTC. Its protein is CASSIVGNEQFF.

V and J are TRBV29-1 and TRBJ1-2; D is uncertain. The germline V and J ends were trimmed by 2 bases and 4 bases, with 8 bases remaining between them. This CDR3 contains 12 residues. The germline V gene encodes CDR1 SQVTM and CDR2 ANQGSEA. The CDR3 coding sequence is TGCAGCGTTGAACGGGAGAGCTATGGCTACACCTTC. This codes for CSVERESYGYTF. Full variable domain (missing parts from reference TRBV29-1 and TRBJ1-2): SAVISQKPSRDICQRGTSLTIQCQVDSQVTMMFWYRQQPGQSLTLIATANQGSEATYESGFVIDKFPISRPNLTFSTLTVSNMSPEDSSIYLCSVERESYGYTFGSGTRLTVV.

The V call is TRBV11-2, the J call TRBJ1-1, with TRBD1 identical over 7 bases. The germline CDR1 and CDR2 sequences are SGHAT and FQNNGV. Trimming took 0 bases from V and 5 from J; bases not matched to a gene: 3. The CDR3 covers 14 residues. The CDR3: CASSLERGLTEAFF. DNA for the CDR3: TGTGCCAGCAGCTTAGAAAGGGGGCTTACTGAAGCTTTCTTT.

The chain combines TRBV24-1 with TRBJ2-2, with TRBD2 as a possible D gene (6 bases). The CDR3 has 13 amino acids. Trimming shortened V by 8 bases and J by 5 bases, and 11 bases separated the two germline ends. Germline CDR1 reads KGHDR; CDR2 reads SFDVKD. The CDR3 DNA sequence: TGTGCCACCAAAGGGGCGGGGACCGGGGAGCTGTTTTTT. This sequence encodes CATKGAGTGELFF.

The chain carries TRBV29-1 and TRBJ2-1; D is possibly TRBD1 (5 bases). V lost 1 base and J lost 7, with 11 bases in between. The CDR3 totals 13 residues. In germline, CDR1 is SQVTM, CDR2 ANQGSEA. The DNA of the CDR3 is TGCAGCGTTGAAGCCCCTAGGACAAATGAGCAGTTCTTC. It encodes CSVEAPRTNEQFF.

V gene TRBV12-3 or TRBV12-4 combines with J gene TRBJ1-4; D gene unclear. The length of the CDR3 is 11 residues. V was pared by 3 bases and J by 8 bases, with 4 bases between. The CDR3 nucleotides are TGTGCCAGCAGTTTTCTCGAAAAACTGTTTTTT. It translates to CASSFLEKLFF.

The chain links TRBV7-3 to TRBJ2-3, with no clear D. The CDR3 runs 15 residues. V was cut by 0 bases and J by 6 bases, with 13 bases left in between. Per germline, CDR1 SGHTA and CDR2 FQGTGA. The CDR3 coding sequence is TGTGCCAGCAGCTTAACGGCTCCGTCCGGGGATACGCAGTATTTT. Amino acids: CASSLTAPSGDTQYF.

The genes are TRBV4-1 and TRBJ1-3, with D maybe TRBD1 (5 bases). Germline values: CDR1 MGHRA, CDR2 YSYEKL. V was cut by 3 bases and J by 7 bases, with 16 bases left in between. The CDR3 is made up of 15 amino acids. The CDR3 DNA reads TGCGCCAGCAGCCACCTCCGGACAACGGGTAACACCATATATTTT. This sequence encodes CASSHLRTTGNTIYF.